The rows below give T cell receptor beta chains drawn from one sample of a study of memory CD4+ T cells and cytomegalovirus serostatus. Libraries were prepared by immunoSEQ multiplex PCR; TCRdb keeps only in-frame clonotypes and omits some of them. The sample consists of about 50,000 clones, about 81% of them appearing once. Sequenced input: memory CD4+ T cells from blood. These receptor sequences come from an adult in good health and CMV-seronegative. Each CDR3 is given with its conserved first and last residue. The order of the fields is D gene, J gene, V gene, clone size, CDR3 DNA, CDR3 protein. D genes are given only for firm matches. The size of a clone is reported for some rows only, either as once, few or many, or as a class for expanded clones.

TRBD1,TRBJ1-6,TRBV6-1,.,TGTGCCAGCAGGGGGACAGGGAGTAATTCACCCCTCCACTTT,CASRGTGSNSPLHF
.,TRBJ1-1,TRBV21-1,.,TGTGCCAGCAGCAAAGCTGGGGACACCTACACTGAAGCTTTCTTT,CASSKAGDTYTEAFF
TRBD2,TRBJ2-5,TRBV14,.,TGTGCCAGCAGCCCCCGGACTAGCGGGGGGCGCCAAGAGACCCAGTACTTC,CASSPRTSGGRQETQYF
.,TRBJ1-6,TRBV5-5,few,TGTGCCAGCAGCTTGTGGCAGGGGCTGAATAATTCACCCCTCCACTTT,CASSLWQGLNNSPLHF
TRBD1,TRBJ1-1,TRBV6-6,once,TGTGCCAGCAGGGCAGGGGGACCCACTGAAGCTTTCTTT,CASRAGGPTEAFF
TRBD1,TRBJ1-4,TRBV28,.,TGTGCCAGCAGTTCAGGGGGCGTGGGGGAAAAACTGTTTTTT,CASSSGGVGEKLFF
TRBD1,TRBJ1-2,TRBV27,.,TGTGCCAGCAGTAGAGGGGGCGGCTATGGCTACACCTTC,CASSRGGGYGYTF
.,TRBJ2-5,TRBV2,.,TGTGCCAGCAGTGATTGGACAGCCGGGACCCAGTACTTC,CASSDWTAGTQYF
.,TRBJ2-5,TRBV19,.,TGTGCCAGTAGTAGCTCCGACAGGGACTGGGAGACCCAGTACTTC,CASSSSDRDWETQYF
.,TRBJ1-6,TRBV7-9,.,TGTGCCAGCAGCTTAGGCACGGCACTGTCAGCCGATAATTCACCCCTCCACTTT,CASSLGTALSADNSPLHF
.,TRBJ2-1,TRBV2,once,TGTGCCAGCAGTGAACCCCCAGCCGAGGAGTTCTTC,CASSEPPAEEFF
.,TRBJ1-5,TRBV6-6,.,TGTGCCAGCAACGCGCTGGATAGCAATCAGCCCCAGCATTTT,CASNALDSNQPQHF
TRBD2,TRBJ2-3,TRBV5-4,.,TGTGCCAGCAGCCAGTCTAGCGGGCTTATGGATACGCAGTATTTT,CASSQSSGLMDTQYF
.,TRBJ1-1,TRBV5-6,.,TGTGCCAGCAGCTTGGGGGCGGGGGCGAACACTGAAGCTTTCTTT,CASSLGAGANTEAFF
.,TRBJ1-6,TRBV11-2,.,TGTGCCAGCAGCTTAGGTTCACCCCTCCACTTT,CASSLGSPLHF
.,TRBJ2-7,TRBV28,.,TGTGCCAGCAGGCGAACCGGGGTCTCCTACGAGCAGTACTTC,CASRRTGVSYEQYF
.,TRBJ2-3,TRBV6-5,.,TGTGCCAGCAAGGCCAGGCGACAGGATACGCAGTATTTT,CASKARRQDTQYF
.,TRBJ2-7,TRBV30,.,TGTGCCTGGAGTCGAAGGTCCTACGAGCAGTACTTC,CAWSRRSYEQYF
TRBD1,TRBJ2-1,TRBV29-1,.,TGCAGCGCTGGACAGGTTTACAATGAGCAGTTCTTC,CSAGQVYNEQFF
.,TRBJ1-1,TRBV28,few,TGTGCCAGCACCGAAGTAGGGGACTTCGAAGCTTTCTTT,CASTEVGDFEAFF
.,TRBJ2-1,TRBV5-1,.,TGCGCCAGCAGCCAGGGAGGATACAATGAGCAGTTCTTC,CASSQGGYNEQFF
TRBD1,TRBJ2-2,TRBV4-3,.,TGCGCCAGCAGCCTGGACAGGGGAATCACCGGGGAGCTGTTTTTT,CASSLDRGITGELFF
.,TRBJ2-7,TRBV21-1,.,TGTGCCAGACCAGGGGCACGGGCGGAATCCGAGCAGTACTTC,CARPGARAESEQYF
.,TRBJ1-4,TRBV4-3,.,TGCGCCAGCAGCCAAGAAGGGGGTGAAAAACTGTTTTTT,CASSQEGGEKLFF
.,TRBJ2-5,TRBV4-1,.,TGCGCCAGCAGCCCAAGCGGTGGGGTCCAAGAGACCCAGTACTTC,CASSPSGGVQETQYF
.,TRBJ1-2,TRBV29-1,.,TGCAGCGTTGTGGCTTCTGGCTACACCTTC,CSVVASGYTF
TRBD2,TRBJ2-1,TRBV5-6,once,TGTGCCAGCAGCTTGGTTCCGATAGCGGGGGGTAATTACAATGAGCAGTTCTTC,CASSLVPIAGGNYNEQFF
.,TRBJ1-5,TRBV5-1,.,TGCGCCAGCAGCCCTGGACAGTTATATCAGCCCCAGCATTTT,CASSPGQLYQPQHF
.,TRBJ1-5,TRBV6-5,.,TGTGCCAGCAGTTACCAACAGGGAGACAATCAGCCCCAGCATTTT,CASSYQQGDNQPQHF
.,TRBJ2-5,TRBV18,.,TGTGCCAGCTCGACAGACGCTCAAGAGACCCAGTACTTC,CASSTDAQETQYF
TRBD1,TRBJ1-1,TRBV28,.,TGTGCCAGCAGTTTCAGGGGGTTTACGAACACTGAAGCTTTCTTT,CASSFRGFTNTEAFF
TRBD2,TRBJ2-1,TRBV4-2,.,TGTGCCAGCAGCTCCCGACTAGCGGGGAGCTCCTACAATGAGCAGTTCTTC,CASSSRLAGSSYNEQFF
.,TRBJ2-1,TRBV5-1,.,TGCGCCAGCAGGGGGACCTACAATGAGCAGTTCTTC,CASRGTYNEQFF
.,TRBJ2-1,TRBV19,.,TGTGCCAGTAGTATCAGCAATGAGCAGTTCTTC,CASSISNEQFF
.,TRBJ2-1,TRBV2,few,TGTGCCAGCAGTCTTCTCCGGGAAACCTACAATGAGCAGTTCTTC,CASSLLRETYNEQFF
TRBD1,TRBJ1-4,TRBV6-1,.,TGTGCCAGCAGTGAAGCTACAGGGGGCAATGAAAAACTGTTTTTT,CASSEATGGNEKLFF
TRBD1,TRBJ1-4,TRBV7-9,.,TGTGCCAGCAGCTTAGCTACAGGGGGTAATGAAAAACTGTTTTTT,CASSLATGGNEKLFF
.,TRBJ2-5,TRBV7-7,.,TGTGCTAGCAGCTTAGGTGTTCGGGAGACCCAGTACTTC,CASSLGVRETQYF
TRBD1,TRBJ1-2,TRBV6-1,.,TGTGCCAGCAGTGCCACAGGGGGCTATGGCTACACCTTC,CASSATGGYGYTF
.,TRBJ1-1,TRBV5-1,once,TGCGCCAGCAGCTTGGACGGGGTTATGAACACTGAAGCTTTCTTT,CASSLDGVMNTEAFF
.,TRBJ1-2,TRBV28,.,TGTGCCAGCAGAGGGCGGAACTATGGCTACACCTTC,CASRGRNYGYTF
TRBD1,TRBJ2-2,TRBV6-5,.,TGTGCCAGCAGCCTTTCGTCCAGGGGGAGCGGGGAGCTGTTTTTT,CASSLSSRGSGELFF
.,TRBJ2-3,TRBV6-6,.,TGTGCCAGCAGTCCACTTCCGGGACAACCCACAGATACGCAGTATTTT,CASSPLPGQPTDTQYF
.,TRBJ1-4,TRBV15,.,TGTGCCACCAGCAGAGCTCCCGGGGGCAGGGAAAAACTGTTTTTT,CATSRAPGGREKLFF
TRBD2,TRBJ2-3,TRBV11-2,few,TGTGCCAGCAGCTCCCTCGGGGGGGCTAGAGATACGCAGTATTTT,CASSSLGGARDTQYF
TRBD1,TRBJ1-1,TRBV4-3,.,TGCGCCAGCAGCCCACAGGGACAGAAGAACACTGAAGCTTTCTTT,CASSPQGQKNTEAFF
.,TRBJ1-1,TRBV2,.,TGTGCCAGCAGCCTAGGGGGGGGGTACACTGAAGCTTTCTTT,CASSLGGGYTEAFF
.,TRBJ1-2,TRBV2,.,TGTGCCAGCAGTGAAGGTGGGAGGGGGTATGGCTACACCTTC,CASSEGGRGYGYTF
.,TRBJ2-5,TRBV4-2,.,TGTGCCAGCAGCCAAGATCCAGGGGGGCTGGGTGAGACCCAGTACTTC,CASSQDPGGLGETQYF
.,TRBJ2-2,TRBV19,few,TGTGCCAGTAGGGGACACTACACCGGGGAGCTGTTTTTT,CASRGHYTGELFF
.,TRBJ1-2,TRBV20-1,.,TGCAGTGCTAGAGAAGGCTATGGCTACACCTTC,CSAREGYGYTF
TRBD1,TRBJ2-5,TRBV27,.,TGTGCCAGCAGTTTCTCAAAGCCCAGACAGGGGACTGCAGAGACCCAGTACTTC,CASSFSKPRQGTAETQYF
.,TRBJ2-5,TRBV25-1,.,TGTGCCAGCAGTGAAAACAGGCTGGCAGAGACCCAGTACTTC,CASSENRLAETQYF
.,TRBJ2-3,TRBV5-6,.,TGTGCCAGCAGCCCTTCCTCTAGCGTGGCAGATACGCAGTATTTT,CASSPSSSVADTQYF
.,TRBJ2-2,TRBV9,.,TGTGCCAGCAGCGCCAGCGGGACCGGGGAGCTGTTTTTT,CASSASGTGELFF
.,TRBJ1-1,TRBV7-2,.,TGTGCCAGCAGCTTAGCGCCCGGGCTGGGGACTGAAGCTTTCTTT,CASSLAPGLGTEAFF
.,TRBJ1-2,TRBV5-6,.,TGTGCCAGCAGCTTGTGGCCTTCGGGAGGCTACACCTTC,CASSLWPSGGYTF
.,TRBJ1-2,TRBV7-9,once,TGTGCCAGCAGCACACAGGGTTTGGATGGCTACACCTTC,CASSTQGLDGYTF
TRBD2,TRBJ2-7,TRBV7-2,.,TGTGCCAGCAGCTTAGGCGGGGGGGCCAACGAGCAGTACTTC,CASSLGGGANEQYF